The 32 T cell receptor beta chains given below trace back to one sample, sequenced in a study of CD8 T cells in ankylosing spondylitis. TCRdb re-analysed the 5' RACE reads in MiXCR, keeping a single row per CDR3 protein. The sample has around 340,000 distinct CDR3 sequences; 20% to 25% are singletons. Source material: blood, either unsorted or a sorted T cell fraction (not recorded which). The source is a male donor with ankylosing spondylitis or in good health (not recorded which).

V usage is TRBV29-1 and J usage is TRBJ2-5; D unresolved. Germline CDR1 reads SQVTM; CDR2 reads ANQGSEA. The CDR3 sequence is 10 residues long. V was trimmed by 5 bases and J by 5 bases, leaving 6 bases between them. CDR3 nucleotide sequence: TGCAGCGTTCTTTTGGAGACCCAGTACTTC. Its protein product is CSVLLETQYF.

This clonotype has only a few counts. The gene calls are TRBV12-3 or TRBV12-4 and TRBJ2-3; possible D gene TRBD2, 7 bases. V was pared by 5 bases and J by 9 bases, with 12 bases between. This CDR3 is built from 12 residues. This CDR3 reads CASSPPGGTQYF. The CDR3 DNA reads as TGTGCCAGCAGTCCCCCGGGGGGCACGCAGTATTTT.

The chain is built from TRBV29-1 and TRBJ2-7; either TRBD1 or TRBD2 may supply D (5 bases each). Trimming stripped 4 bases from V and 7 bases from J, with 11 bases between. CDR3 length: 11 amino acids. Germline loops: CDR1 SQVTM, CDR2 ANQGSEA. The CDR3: CSVGTRREQYF. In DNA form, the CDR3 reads TGCAGCGTTGGGACAAGGAGGGAGCAGTACTTC.

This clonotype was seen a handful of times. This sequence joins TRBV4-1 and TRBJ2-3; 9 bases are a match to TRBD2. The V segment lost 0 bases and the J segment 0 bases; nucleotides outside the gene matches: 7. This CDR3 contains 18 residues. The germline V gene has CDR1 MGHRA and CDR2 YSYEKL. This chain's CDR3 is CASSQEVQRGVSTDTQYF. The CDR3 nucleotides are TGCGCCAGCAGCCAAGAAGTTCAGCGGGGGGTTAGCACAGATACGCAGTATTTT.

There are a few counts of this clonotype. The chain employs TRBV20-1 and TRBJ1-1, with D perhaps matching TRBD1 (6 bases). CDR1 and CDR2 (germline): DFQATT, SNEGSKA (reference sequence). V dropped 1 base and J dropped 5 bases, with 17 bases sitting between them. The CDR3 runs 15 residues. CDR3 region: CSARVTETGKTEAFF. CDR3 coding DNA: TGCAGTGCTAGAGTGACTGAGACAGGAAAAACTGAAGCTTTCTTT.

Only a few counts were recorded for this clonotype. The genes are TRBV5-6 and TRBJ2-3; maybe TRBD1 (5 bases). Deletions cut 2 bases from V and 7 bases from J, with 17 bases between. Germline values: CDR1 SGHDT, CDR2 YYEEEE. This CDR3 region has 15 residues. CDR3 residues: CASSFRQTDVNTQYF. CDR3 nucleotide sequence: TGTGCCAGCAGCTTCCGACAGACGGACGTGAATACGCAGTATTTT.

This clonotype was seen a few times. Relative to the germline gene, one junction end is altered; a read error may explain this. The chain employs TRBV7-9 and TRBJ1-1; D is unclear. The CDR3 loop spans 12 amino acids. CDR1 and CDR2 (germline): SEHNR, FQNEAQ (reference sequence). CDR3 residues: CSSSLDGVEAFF. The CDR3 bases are TGTTCCAGCAGCTTAGACGGGGTTGAAGCTTTCTTT.

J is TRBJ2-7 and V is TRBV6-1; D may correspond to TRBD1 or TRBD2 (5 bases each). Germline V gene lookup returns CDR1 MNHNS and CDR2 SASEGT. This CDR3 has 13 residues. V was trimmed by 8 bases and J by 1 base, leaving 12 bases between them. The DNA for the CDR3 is TGTGCCAGCGGCTGGGGACGGTCCTACGAGCAGTACTTC. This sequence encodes CASGWGRSYEQYF.

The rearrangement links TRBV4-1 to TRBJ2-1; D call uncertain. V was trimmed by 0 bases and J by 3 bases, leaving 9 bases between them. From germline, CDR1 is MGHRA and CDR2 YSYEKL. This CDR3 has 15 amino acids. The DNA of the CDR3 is TGCGCCAGCAGCCAAGATCCGGTTAACTACAATGAGCAGTTCTTC. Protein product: CASSQDPVNYNEQFF.

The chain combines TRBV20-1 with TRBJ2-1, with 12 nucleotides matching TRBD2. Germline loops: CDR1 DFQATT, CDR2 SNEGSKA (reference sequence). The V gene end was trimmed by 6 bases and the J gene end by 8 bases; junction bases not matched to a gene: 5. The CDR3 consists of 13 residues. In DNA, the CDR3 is TGCAGTGCATCTAGCGGGGGGGCCTATGAGCAGTTCTTC. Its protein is CSASSGGAYEQFF.

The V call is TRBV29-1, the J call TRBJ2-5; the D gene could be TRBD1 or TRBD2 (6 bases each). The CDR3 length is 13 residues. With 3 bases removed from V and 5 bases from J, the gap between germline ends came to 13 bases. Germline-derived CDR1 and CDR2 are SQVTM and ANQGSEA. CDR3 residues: CSVEGGMWETQYF. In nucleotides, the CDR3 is TGCAGCGTTGAGGGGGGCATGTGGGAGACCCAGTACTTC.

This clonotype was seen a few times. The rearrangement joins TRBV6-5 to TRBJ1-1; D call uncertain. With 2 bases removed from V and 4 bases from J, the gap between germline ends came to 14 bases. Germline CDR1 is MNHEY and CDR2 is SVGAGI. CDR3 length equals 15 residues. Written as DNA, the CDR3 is TGTGCCAGCAGTTACAGGTACGGACGGGGCACTGAAGCTTTCTTT. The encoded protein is CASSYRYGRGTEAFF.

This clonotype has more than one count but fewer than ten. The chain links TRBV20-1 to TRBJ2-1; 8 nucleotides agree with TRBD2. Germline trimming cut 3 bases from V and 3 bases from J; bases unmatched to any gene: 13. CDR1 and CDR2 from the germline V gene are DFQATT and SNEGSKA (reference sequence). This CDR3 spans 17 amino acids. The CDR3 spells CSASSGPAGLDYNEQFF. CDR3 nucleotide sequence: TGCAGTGCTAGTTCGGGTCCGGCGGGACTAGACTACAATGAGCAGTTCTTC.

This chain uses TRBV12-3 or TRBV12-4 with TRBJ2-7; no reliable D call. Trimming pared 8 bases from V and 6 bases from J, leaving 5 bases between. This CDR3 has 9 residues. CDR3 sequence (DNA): TGTGCCAGCGGGATCGAGCAGTACTTC. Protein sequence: CASGIEQYF.

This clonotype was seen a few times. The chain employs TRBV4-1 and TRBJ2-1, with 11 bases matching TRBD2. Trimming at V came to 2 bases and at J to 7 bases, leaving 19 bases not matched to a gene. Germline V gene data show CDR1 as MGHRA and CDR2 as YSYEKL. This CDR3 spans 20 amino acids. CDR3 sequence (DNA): TGCGCCAGCAGCCAACCACCAGCCTCCAAACTAGCGGGGGCGGGGAATGAGCAGTTCTTC. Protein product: CASSQPPASKLAGAGNEQFF.

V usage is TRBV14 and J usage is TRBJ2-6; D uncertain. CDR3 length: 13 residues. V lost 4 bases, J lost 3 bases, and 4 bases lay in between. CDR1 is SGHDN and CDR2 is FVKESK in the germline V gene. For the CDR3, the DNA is TGTGCCAGCAGCCGAGTTGGGGCCAACGTCCTGACTTTC. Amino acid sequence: CASSRVGANVLTF.

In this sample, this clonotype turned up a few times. CDR3 sequence reads: CASSQEGRSNEQFF. CDR3 nucleotides: TGCGCCAGCAGCCAAGAAGGACGGTCCAATGAGCAGTTCTTC. The genes are TRBV4-1 and TRBJ2-1, with D hard to call. The V and J ends lost 0 bases and 6 bases respectively, with 9 bases between them. Germline CDR1 is MGHRA and CDR2 is YSYEKL. This CDR3 is 14 amino acids long.

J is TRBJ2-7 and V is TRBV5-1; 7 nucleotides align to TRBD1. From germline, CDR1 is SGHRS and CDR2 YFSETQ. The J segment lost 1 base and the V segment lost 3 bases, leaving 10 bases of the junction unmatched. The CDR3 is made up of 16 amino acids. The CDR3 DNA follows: TGCGCCAGCAGCTACAGGCCGGGACAGCCTTCCTACGAGCAGTACTTC. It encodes CASSYRPGQPSYEQYF.

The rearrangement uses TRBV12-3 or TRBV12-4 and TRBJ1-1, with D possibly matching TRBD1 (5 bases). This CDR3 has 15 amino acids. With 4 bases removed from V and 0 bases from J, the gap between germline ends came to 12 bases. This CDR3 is CASSSQTVMNTEAFF. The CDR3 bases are TGTGCCAGCAGTTCCCAGACAGTGATGAACACTGAAGCTTTCTTT.

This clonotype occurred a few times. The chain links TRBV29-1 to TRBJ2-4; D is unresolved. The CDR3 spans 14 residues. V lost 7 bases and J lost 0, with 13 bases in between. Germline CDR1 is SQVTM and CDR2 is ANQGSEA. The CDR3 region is CSAGDWLAKNIQYF. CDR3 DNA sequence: TGCAGCGCGGGCGACTGGCTAGCCAAAAACATTCAGTACTTC.

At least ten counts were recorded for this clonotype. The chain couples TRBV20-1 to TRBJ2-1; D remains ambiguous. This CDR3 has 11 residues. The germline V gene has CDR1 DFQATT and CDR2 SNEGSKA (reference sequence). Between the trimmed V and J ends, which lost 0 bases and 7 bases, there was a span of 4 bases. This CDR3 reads CSAREVNEQFF. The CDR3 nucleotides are TGCAGTGCTAGAGAGGTGAATGAGCAGTTCTTC.

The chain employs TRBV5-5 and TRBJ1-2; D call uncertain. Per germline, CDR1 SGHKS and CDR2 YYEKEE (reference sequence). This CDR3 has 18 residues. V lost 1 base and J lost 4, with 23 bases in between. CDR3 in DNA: TGTGCCAGCAGCTTGTGGATCGTCGGTTGGAGGTTCGGCTATGGCTACACCTTC. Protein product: CASSLWIVGWRFGYGYTF.

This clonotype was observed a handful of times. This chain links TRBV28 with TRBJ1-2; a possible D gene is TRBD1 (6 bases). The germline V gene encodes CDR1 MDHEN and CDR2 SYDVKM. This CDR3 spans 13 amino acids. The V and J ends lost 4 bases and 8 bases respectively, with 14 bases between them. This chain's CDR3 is CASSSRGLGGYTF. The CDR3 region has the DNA TGTGCCAGCAGTTCCAGGGGCTTGGGCGGCTACACCTTC.

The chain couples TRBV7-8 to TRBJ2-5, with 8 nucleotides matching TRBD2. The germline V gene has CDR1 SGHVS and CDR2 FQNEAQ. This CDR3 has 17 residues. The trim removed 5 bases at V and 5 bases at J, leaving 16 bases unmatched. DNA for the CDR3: TGTGCCAGCAGCCCACTTTTTAGGGGACTAGTAGGGGAGACCCAGTACTTC. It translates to CASSPLFRGLVGETQYF.

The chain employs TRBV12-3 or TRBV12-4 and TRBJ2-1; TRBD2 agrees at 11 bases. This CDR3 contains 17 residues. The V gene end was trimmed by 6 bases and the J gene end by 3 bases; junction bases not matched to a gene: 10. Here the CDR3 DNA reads TGTGCCAGCAGATTATCTAGCGGGGGGCAATTCTACAATGAGCAGTTCTTC. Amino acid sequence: CASRLSSGGQFYNEQFF.

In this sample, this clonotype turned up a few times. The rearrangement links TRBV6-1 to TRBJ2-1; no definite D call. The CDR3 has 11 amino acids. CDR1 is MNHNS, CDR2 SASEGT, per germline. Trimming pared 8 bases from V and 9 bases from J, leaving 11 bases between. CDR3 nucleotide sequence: TGTGCCAGCCTGCGGACGGGTGAGCAGTTCTTC. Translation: CASLRTGEQFF.

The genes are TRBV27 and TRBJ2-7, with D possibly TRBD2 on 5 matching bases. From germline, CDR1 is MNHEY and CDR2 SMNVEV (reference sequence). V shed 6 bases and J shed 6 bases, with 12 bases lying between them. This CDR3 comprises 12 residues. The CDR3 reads CASSSTAVEQYF. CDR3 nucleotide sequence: TGTGCCAGCAGCAGTACAGCGGTCGAGCAGTACTTC.

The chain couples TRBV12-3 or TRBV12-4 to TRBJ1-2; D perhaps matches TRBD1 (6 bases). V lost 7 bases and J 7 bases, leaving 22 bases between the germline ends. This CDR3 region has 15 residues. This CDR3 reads CASTFGPDSGGGYTF. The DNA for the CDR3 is TGTGCCAGCACCTTCGGCCCGGACAGTGGTGGTGGCTACACCTTC.

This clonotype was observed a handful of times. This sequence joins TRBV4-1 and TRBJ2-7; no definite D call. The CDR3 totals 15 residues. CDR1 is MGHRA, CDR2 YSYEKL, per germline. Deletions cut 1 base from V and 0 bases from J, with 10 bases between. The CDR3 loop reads CASSQVFPSSYEQYF. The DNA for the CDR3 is TGCGCCAGCAGCCAAGTTTTTCCTAGCTCCTACGAGCAGTACTTC.

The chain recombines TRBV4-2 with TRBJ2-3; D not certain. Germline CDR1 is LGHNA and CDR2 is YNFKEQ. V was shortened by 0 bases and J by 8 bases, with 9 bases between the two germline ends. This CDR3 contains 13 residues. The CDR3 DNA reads TGTGCCAGCAGCCAAGAAGTGGGTGGTACGCAGTATTTT. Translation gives CASSQEVGGTQYF.

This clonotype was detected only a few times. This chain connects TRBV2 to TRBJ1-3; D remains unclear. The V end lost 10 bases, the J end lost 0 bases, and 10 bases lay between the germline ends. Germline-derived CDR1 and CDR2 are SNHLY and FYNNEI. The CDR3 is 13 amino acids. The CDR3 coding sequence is TGTGCCATAGTACCCAGCTCTGGAAACACCATATATTTT. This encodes CAIVPSSGNTIYF.

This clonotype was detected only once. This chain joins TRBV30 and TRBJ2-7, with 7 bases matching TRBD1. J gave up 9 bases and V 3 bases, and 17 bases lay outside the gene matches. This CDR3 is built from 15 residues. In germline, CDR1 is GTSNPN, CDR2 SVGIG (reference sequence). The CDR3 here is CAWSDAGQALWGQYF. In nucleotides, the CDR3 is TGTGCCTGGAGCGACGCCGGACAGGCCTTGTGGGGGCAGTACTTC.